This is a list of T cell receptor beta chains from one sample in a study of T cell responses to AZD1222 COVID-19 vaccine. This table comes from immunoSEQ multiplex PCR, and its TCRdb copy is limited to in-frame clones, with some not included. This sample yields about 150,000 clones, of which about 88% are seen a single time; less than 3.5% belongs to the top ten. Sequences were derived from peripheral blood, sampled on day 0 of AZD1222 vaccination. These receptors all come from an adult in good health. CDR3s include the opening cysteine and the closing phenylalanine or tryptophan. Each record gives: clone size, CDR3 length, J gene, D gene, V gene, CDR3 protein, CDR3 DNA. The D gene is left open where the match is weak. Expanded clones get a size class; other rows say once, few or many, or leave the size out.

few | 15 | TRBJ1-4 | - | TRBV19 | CASSIVGASNEKLFF | TGTGCCAGTAGTATAGTGGGAGCGTCTAATGAAAAACTGTTTTTT
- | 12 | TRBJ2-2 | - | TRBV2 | CASSVPNGELFF | TGTGCCAGCAGTGTCCCTAACGGGGAGCTGTTTTTT
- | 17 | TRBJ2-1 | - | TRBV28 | CASSRTARGLVGNEQFF | TGTGCCAGCTCACGCACCGCCCGGGGGTTAGTGGGCAATGAGCAGTTCTTC
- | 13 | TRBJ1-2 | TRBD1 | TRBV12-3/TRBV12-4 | CASSLYRGAGYTF | TGTGCCAGCAGTTTATACAGGGGGGCTGGCTACACCTTC
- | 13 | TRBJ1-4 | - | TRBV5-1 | CASTDSLLEKLFF | TGCGCCAGCACCGACAGTCTCCTTGAAAAACTGTTTTTT
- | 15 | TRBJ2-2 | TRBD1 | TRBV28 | CASSSGQGNTGELFF | TGTGCCAGCAGTTCGGGACAGGGAAACACCGGGGAGCTGTTTTTT
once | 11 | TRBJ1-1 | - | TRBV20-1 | CSASSSPEAFF | TGCAGTGCTAGCTCGAGCCCAGAAGCTTTCTTT
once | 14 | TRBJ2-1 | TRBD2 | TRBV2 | CASRGLAGGNEQFF | TGTGCCAGCAGAGGACTAGCGGGGGGTAATGAGCAGTTCTTC
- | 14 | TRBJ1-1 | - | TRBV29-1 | CSGDPQSLNTEAFF | TGCAGCGGGGACCCCCAGAGCTTGAACACTGAAGCTTTCTTT
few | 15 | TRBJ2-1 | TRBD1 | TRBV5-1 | CASSEGQVTPGEQFF | TGCGCCAGCAGCGAGGGACAGGTGACCCCGGGTGAGCAGTTCTTC
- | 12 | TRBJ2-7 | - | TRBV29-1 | CSVRTALYEQYF | TGCAGCGTCCGGACAGCCCTCTACGAGCAGTACTTC
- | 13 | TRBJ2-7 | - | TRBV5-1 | CASSTGTAGEQYF | TGCGCCAGCAGCACCGGGACAGCGGGCGAGCAGTACTTC
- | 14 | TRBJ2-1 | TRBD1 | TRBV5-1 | CASSSGQGSNEQFF | TGCGCCAGCAGCTCGGGACAGGGTAGTAATGAGCAGTTCTTC
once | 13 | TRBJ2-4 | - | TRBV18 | CASSGGAENIQYF | TGTGCCAGCTCCGGGGGAGCGGAAAACATTCAGTACTTC
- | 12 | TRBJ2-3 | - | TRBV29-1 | CSVGSGVDTQYF | TGCAGCGTGGGGAGTGGGGTAGATACGCAGTATTTT
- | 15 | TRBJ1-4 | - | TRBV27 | CASSSWQANNEKLFF | TGTGCCAGCAGTTCTTGGCAGGCAAATAATGAAAAACTGTTTTTT
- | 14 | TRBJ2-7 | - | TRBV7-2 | CASSLARSSNEQYF | TGTGCCAGCAGCTTAGCGAGGAGCTCCAACGAGCAGTACTTC
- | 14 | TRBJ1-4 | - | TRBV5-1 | CASSSGVANEKLFF | TGCGCCAGCAGCTCAGGGGTGGCTAATGAAAAACTGTTTTTT
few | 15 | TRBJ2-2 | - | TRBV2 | CASSGTLTNTGELFF | TGTGCCAGCAGTGGCACGCTAACGAACACCGGGGAGCTGTTTTTT
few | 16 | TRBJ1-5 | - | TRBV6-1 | CASSEEEQGRGQPQHF | TGTGCCAGCAGTGAAGAAGAACAGGGTCGGGGGCAGCCCCAGCATTTT
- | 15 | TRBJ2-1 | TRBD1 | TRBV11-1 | CASRQDRSSYNEQFF | TGTGCCAGCAGACAGGACAGGAGCTCCTACAATGAGCAGTTCTTC
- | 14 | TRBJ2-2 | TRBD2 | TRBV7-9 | CASSFSGATGELFF | TGTGCCAGCAGCTTTAGCGGGGCTACCGGGGAGCTGTTTTTT
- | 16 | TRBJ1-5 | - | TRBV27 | CASSLYSGYSNQPQHF | TGTGCCAGCAGTTTATACTCAGGTTATAGCAATCAGCCCCAGCATTTT
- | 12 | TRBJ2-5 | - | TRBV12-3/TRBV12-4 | CASGGTSETQYF | TGTGCCAGCGGGGGGACTTCAGAGACCCAGTACTTC
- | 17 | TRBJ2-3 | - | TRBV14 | CASSRIRGGARADTQYF | TGTGCCAGCAGCCGCATAAGAGGGGGGGCGCGGGCAGATACGCAGTATTTT
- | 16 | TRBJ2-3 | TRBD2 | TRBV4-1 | CASSKGLAGVADTQYF | TGCGCCAGCAGCAAGGGACTAGCGGGGGTCGCAGATACGCAGTATTTT
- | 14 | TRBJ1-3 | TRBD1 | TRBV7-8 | CASTPDRGGNTIYF | TGTGCCAGCACTCCGGACAGGGGAGGAAACACCATATATTTT
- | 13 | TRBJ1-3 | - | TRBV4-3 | CASSHIEGNTIYF | TGCGCCAGCAGCCATATCGAAGGAAACACCATATATTTT
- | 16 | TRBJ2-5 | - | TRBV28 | CASRPTVGGGRKTQYF | TGTGCCAGCAGACCTACGGTAGGGGGGGGCCGAAAGACCCAGTACTTC
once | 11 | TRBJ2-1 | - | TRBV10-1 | CASSEWDRTFF | TGCGCCAGCAGTGAGTGGGACCGCACGTTCTTC
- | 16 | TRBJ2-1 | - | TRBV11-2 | CASSPQAGSSYNEQFF | TGTGCCAGCAGCCCGCAAGCGGGTAGCTCCTACAATGAGCAGTTCTTC
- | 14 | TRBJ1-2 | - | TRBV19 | CASSTTGMNYGYTF | TGTGCCAGTAGTACTACCGGGATGAACTATGGCTACACCTTC
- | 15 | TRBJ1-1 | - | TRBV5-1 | CASSLNGGLNTEAFF | TGCGCCAGCAGCTTGAATGGGGGGTTGAACACTGAAGCTTTCTTT
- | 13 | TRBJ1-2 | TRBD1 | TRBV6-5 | CASTNRDRGGYTF | TGTGCCAGCACCAACCGGGACAGGGGTGGCTACACCTTC
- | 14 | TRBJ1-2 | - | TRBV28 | CASNLPGGLDGYTF | TGTGCCAGCAACCTCCCGGGGGGCCTTGATGGCTACACCTTC
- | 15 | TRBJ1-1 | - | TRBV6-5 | CASSSRGALSTEAFF | TGTGCCAGCAGTAGCCGAGGGGCCCTGAGCACTGAAGCTTTCTTT
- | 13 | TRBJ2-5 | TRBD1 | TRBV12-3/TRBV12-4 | CASMDRLQETQYF | TGTGCCAGCATGGACAGGCTGCAAGAGACCCAGTACTTC
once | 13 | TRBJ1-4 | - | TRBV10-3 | CAISGGKDEKLFF | TGTGCCATCAGTGGAGGGAAGGATGAAAAACTGTTTTTT
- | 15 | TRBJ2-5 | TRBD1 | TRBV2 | CASRSRDRHQETQYF | TGTGCCAGCAGAAGCCGGGACAGGCACCAAGAGACCCAGTACTTC
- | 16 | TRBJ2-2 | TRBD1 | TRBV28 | CASSFPWTGGTGELFF | TGTGCCAGCAGCTTTCCATGGACAGGGGGCACCGGGGAGCTGTTTTTT
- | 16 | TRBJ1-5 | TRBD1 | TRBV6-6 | CASSSPTGGGNQPQHF | TGTGCCAGCAGTTCTCCGACAGGGGGAGGAAATCAGCCCCAGCATTTT
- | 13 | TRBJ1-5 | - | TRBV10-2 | CATTPTSNQPQHF | TGCGCCACCACCCCGACTAGCAATCAGCCCCAGCATTTT